These 17 T cell receptor beta chains were sequenced from one sample in a study of T cell repertoires in cytomegalovirus infection. Their antigen targets remain unknown. TCRdb re-called the reads through MiXCR, storing one row per CDR3 protein. The table records approximately 600,000 distinct CDR3 sequences, approximately 40% of them present only once. The material sequenced was cultured PBMCs, taken from culture after CMV antigen stimulation. The source of these receptors is a human donor in good health (CMV status not recorded). Some clones in this sample may be carry-over from other donors' samples.

This clonotype was seen a handful of times. The chain uses TRBV10-3 and TRBJ1-1, with 7 bases matching TRBD1. CDR3 length: 14 residues. Looked up from germline, CDR1 is ENHRY and CDR2 is SYGVKD. V lost 5 bases, J lost 8 bases, and 11 bases stayed unmatched. The CDR3 loop reads CAISPGTAEGEAFF. The CDR3 DNA follows: TGTGCCATCAGTCCCGGGACAGCGGAGGGCGAAGCTTTCTTT.

The genes are TRBV10-3 and TRBJ1-1, with a possible D match to TRBD1 (5 bases). From germline, CDR1 is ENHRY and CDR2 SYGVKD. The CDR3 has 13 amino acids. The V end was cut by 10 bases, the J end by 0 bases, with 12 bases between. The CDR3 reads CATSGGMNTEAFF. DNA of the CDR3: TGTGCCACCTCGGGGGGGATGAACACTGAAGCTTTCTTT.

The genes are TRBV7-2 and TRBJ2-7; TRBD2 might be the D (6 bases). The CDR3 has 16 amino acids. V lost 5 bases, J lost 3 bases, and 20 bases lay in between. CDR1 is SGHTA and CDR2 is FQGNSA in the germline V gene. The chain's CDR3 is CASSQGTMGTLYEQYF. As DNA, the CDR3 is TGTGCCAGCAGCCAAGGGACGATGGGGACTCTCTACGAGCAGTACTTC.

Ten or more counts support this clonotype. The chain uses TRBV25-1 and TRBJ1-2; D might be TRBD1 (6 bases). Germline V gives CDR1 MGHDK, CDR2 SYGVNS. V was cut by 5 bases and J by 4 bases, with 17 bases left in between. The CDR3 has 15 amino acids. The CDR3 reads CASSPPSGHAYGYTF. CDR3 DNA: TGTGCCAGCAGTCCACCCTCGGGACACGCCTATGGCTACACCTTC.

The chain links TRBV5-1 to TRBJ2-3; 13 nucleotides agree with TRBD2. Germline CDR1 and CDR2: SGHRS and YFSETQ. The ends lost 4 bases at V and 5 bases at J; junction bases unmatched: 7. The length of the CDR3 is 16 residues. CDR3 in amino acids: CASSLGTSGVEDTQYF. DNA for the CDR3: TGCGCCAGCAGCCTCGGGACTAGCGGGGTTGAAGATACGCAGTATTTT.

Here the CDR3 reads CASSTDRGAFF. As DNA, the CDR3 is TGTGCCAGCAGCACGGACAGAGGAGCTTTCTTT. The chain uses TRBV12-3 or TRBV12-4 and TRBJ1-1, with D maybe TRBD1 (6 bases). Trimming pared 6 bases from V and 10 bases from J, leaving 12 bases between. This CDR3 spans 11 amino acids.

V and J are TRBV11-2 and TRBJ2-3; 14 bases agree with TRBD2. Germline V gene lookup returns CDR1 SGHAT and CDR2 FQNNGV. This CDR3 spans 19 amino acids. Losses at the gene ends were 5 bases for V and 9 bases for J; bases not matched to a gene: 19. CDR3 DNA sequence: TGTGCCAGCAGCCACCGTACGGGACTAGCGGGGGCCGCCCTTTCGACGCAGTATTTT. Translation: CASSHRTGLAGAALSTQYF. The whole variable domain, remainder taken from reference TRBV11-2 and TRBJ2-3, is EAGVAQSPRYKIIEKRQSVAFWCNPISGHATLYWYQQILGQGPKLLIQFQNNGVVDDSQLPKDRFSAERLKGVDSTLKIQPAKLEDSAVYLCASSHRTGLAGAALSTQYFGPGTRLTVL.

This clonotype was seen many times. The chain employs TRBV7-2 and TRBJ2-5; D gene unclear. Germline values: CDR1 SGHTA, CDR2 FQGNSA. V lost 1 base and J 2 bases, leaving 8 bases between the germline ends. The CDR3 totals 14 residues. DNA for the CDR3: TGTGCCAGCAGCTTAGTAGGCAGTCAAGAGACCCAGTACTTC. Translating it yields CASSLVGSQETQYF.

This clonotype has a handful of counts. The rearrangement links TRBV7-2 to TRBJ2-1; D is possibly TRBD1 (6 bases). This CDR3 comprises 15 residues. CDR1 and CDR2 (germline): SGHTA, FQGNSA. V lost 8 bases to trimming and J lost 0 bases, with 14 bases between them. CDR3 region: CASLEGQSSYNEQFF. Here the CDR3 DNA reads TGTGCCAGCTTAGAAGGACAGAGCTCCTACAATGAGCAGTTCTTC.

V usage is TRBV29-1 and J usage is TRBJ2-1, with 7 bases fitting TRBD2. The CDR3 consists of 12 residues. The germline V gene has CDR1 SQVTM and CDR2 ANQGSEA. CDR3 sequence (DNA): TGCAGTTCCGGGACTACCTACAATGAGCAGTTCTTC. Encoded protein: CSSGTTYNEQFF.

The V and J genes are TRBV7-9 and TRBJ2-4; a weak D match, TRBD1 (6 bases). Deletions cut 5 bases from V and 9 bases from J, with 11 bases between. Looked up from germline, CDR1 is SEHNR and CDR2 is FQNEAQ (reference sequence). There are 12 residues in the CDR3. The CDR3 reads CASSTRGGIQYF. As DNA, the CDR3 is TGTGCCAGCAGCACCAGGGGTGGCATTCAGTACTTC.

This chain connects TRBV7-6 to TRBJ1-4; TRBD1 agrees at 11 bases. The trim removed 5 bases at V and 11 bases at J, leaving 7 bases unmatched. CDR3 length: 14 residues. Germline lookup yields CDR1 SGHVS and CDR2 FNYEAQ. CDR3 sequence reads: CASSKSWDRGKLFF. For the CDR3, the DNA is TGTGCCAGCAGCAAGTCTTGGGACAGGGGGAAACTGTTTTTT.

V gene TRBV20-1 combines with J gene TRBJ2-7, with 8 bases lining up with TRBD2. The CDR3 is made up of 15 amino acids. Germline V gives CDR1 DFQATT, CDR2 SNEGSKA (reference sequence). The V gene end was trimmed by 0 bases and the J gene end by 3 bases; junction bases not matched to a gene: 7. CDR3 nucleotide sequence: TGCAGTGCTAGAGATCTCCAGCGGGAGATCTACGAGCAGTACTTC. Amino acids: CSARDLQREIYEQYF.

This chain links TRBV7-2 with TRBJ2-5; tentative D call: TRBD1 (6 bases). The CDR3 contains 14 residues. V was cut by 6 bases and J by 1 base, with 12 bases left in between. Germline assignment: CDR1 SGHTA and CDR2 FQGNSA. Written as DNA, the CDR3 is TGTGCCAGCAGTCAGGGACACCTCCAAGAGACCCAGTACTTC. Encoded protein: CASSQGHLQETQYF.

This rearrangement joins TRBV6-5 to TRBJ2-2, with D perhaps given as TRBD1 or TRBD2 (5 bases each). The germline V gene encodes CDR1 MNHEY and CDR2 SVGAGI. V was shortened by 2 bases and J by 2 bases, with 15 bases between the two germline ends. The CDR3 runs 17 residues. This CDR3 reads CASSYPKGSFNTGELFF. The DNA for the CDR3 is TGTGCCAGCAGTTACCCGAAGGGGAGTTTCAACACCGGGGAGCTGTTTTTT.

This clonotype was seen at least ten times. The V call is TRBV7-2, the J call TRBJ2-5; 16 bases agree with TRBD2. The J segment lost 0 bases and the V segment lost 5 bases, leaving 6 bases of the junction unmatched. The CDR3 contains 18 residues. Germline assignment: CDR1 SGHTA and CDR2 FQGNSA. Here the CDR3 DNA reads TGTGCCAGCAGCACGGGACTAGCGGGGGGGACGTACCAAGAGACCCAGTACTTC. Protein product: CASSTGLAGGTYQETQYF.

CDR3 in DNA: TGTGCCAGCAGCTGGAGCGGGGGGGCTGTAGATACGCAGTATTTT. Translating gives CASSWSGGAVDTQYF. The J gene is TRBJ2-3, the V gene TRBV7-2; TRBD2 agrees at 10 bases. Germline V gives CDR1 SGHTA, CDR2 FQGNSA. Trimming cost V 4 bases and J 5 bases; bases outside gene matches: 6. The CDR3 has 15 residues. Using reference TRBV7-2 and TRBJ2-3 for the parts outside the CDR3, the full variable domain is GAGVSQSPSNKVTEKGKDVELRCDPISGHTALYWYRQSLGQGLEFLIYFQGNSAPDKSGLPSDRFSAERTGGSVSTLTIQRTQQEDSAVYLCASSWSGGAVDTQYFGPGTRLTVL.